Presented here are 22 T cell receptor beta chains from one specimen sequenced in a study of blood T cell repertoires in COVID-19. Only in-frame clones appear in the TCRdb table, and some are missing; sequencing was by immunoSEQ multiplex PCR. The sample gives some 66,000 clones, approximately 80% of which show up once; under 8% is in the top ten. Sequences were obtained from peripheral blood. These receptors originate from a man aged 55-75 years with acute or convalescent COVID-19.

This chain uses TRBV2 with TRBJ1-2; tentative D call: TRBD1 (5 bases). Trimming removed 3 bases at V and 5 bases at J, with 13 bases between. Germline V lookup: CDR1 SNHLY, CDR2 FYNNEI. The CDR3 has 14 amino acids. CDR3 loop: CASSDPGIGYGYTF. In DNA, the CDR3 is TGTGCCAGCAGTGATCCAGGGATCGGGTATGGCTACACCTTC.

V gene TRBV5-4 combines with J gene TRBJ1-1; the D is unclear. V was shortened by 5 bases and J by 4 bases, with 15 bases between the two germline ends. The CDR3 runs 14 residues. CDR1 and CDR2 from the germline V gene are SGHNT and YYREEE (reference sequence). CDR3 loop: CASSPRQDVTEAFF. The CDR3 DNA is TGTGCCAGCAGTCCCAGGCAGGATGTCACTGAAGCTTTCTTT.

This clone was detected ten times or more. The rearrangement uses TRBV3-1 (or the pseudogene TRBV3-2) and TRBJ1-1; D unresolved. The CDR3 loop spans 13 amino acids. CDR1 and CDR2 from the germline V gene are LGHDT and YNNKEL (reference sequence). V lost 4 bases to trimming and J lost 6 bases, with 12 bases between them. The CDR3 here is CASSRAKRAEAFF. As DNA, the CDR3 is TGTGCCAGCAGCCGAGCCAAGCGGGCTGAAGCTTTCTTT.

The J gene is TRBJ2-5, the V gene TRBV7-2, with TRBD1 matching 7 bases. The germline CDR1 and CDR2 sequences are SGHTA and FQGNSA. V gave up 5 bases and J gave up 5 bases; unmatched junction bases: 17. CDR3 length equals 17 residues. The CDR3 spells CASSARGAGGGVETQYF. DNA of the CDR3: TGTGCCAGCAGCGCCAGAGGGGCAGGGGGTGGAGTTGAGACCCAGTACTTC. The full variable domain, rest sourced from reference TRBV7-2 and TRBJ2-5, is GAGVSQSPSNKVTEKGKDVELRCDPISGHTALYWYRQSLGQGLEFLIYFQGNSAPDKSGLPSDRFSAERTGGSVSTLTIQRTQQEDSAVYLCASSARGAGGGVETQYFGPGTRLLVL.

The V and J genes are TRBV6-4 and TRBJ1-2, with a tentative D call TRBD1 (6 bases). Trimming removed 3 bases from V and 2 bases from J, with 16 bases in between. The CDR3 runs to 16 residues. Germline values: CDR1 MRHNA, CDR2 SNTAGT. The CDR3 nucleotides are TGTGCCAGCAGTGAACACAGGGAGATAGTCAACTATGGCTACACCTTC. It specifies CASSEHREIVNYGYTF.

This clone was seen only once. The rearrangement links TRBV4-3 to TRBJ2-3, with 9 positions matching TRBD2. This CDR3 has 15 amino acids. V lost 3 bases to trimming and J lost 5 bases; unmatched junction nucleotides: 6. Germline loops: CDR1 LGHNA, CDR2 YSLEER. The CDR3 sequence is CASSQMGLAGDTQYF. In nucleotides, the CDR3 is TGCGCCAGCAGCCAGATGGGACTAGCTGGAGATACGCAGTATTTT.

The chain has TRBV18 and TRBJ2-7; no firm D call. The CDR3 runs 13 residues. Deletions cut 3 bases from V and 2 bases from J, with 8 bases between. Per the germline V gene, CDR1 is KGHSH and CDR2 is LQKENI. The CDR3 protein is CASSPRGTYEQYF. DNA of the CDR3: TGTGCCAGCTCACCGCGAGGAACCTACGAGCAGTACTTC.

The chain carries TRBV6-6 and TRBJ1-4; D is possibly TRBD1 (5 bases). The CDR3 runs 17 residues. CDR1 is MNHNY, CDR2 SVGAGI, per germline (reference sequence). Trimming cost V 5 bases and J 0 bases, with 16 bases left between them. The DNA of the CDR3 is TGTGCCAGCAGTCTTTCCGGGACTCACGCAACTAATGAAAAACTGTTTTTT. Amino acids: CASSLSGTHATNEKLFF.

The rearrangement joins TRBV4-1 to TRBJ2-3, with TRBD1 matching 12 bases. From germline, CDR1 is MGHRA and CDR2 YSYEKL. The V and J ends lost 0 bases and 0 bases, in that order; junction bases with no gene match: 7. This CDR3 is built from 19 residues. The CDR3 bases are TGCGCCAGCAGCCAAGATTGGGGACAGGGGGCTTCAAGCACAGATACGCAGTATTTT. As protein: CASSQDWGQGASSTDTQYF.

This chain uses TRBV27 with TRBJ2-2; a weak D match, TRBD1 (6 bases). This CDR3 region has 16 residues. V lost 6 bases and J 0 bases, leaving 14 bases between the germline ends. Germline CDR1 is MNHEY and CDR2 is SMNVEV (reference sequence). The DNA of the CDR3 is TGTGCCAGCAGGGGGGAACGGACAGCGAACACCGGGGAGCTGTTTTTT. Translation: CASRGERTANTGELFF.

The chain is built from TRBV10-3 and TRBJ2-2; D possibly corresponds to TRBD2 (6 bases). CDR1 and CDR2 (germline): ENHRY, SYGVKD. This CDR3 contains 13 residues. V was pared by 4 bases and J by 7 bases, with 10 bases between. CDR3 in amino acids: CAISGSGDGELFF. The CDR3 region has the DNA TGTGCCATCAGTGGATCGGGGGACGGGGAGCTGTTTTTT.

J is TRBJ1-4 and V is TRBV18, with TRBD1 matching 11 bases. Trimming took 0 bases from V and 8 from J; bases not matched to a gene: 2. Looked up from germline, CDR1 is KGHSH and CDR2 is LQKENI. The CDR3 spans 15 residues. CDR3 residues: CASSPPRDRGEKLFF. CDR3 DNA sequence: TGTGCCAGCTCACCACCGCGGGACAGGGGGGAAAAACTGTTTTTT.

The gene calls are TRBV7-9 and TRBJ2-5; 7 bases map to TRBD1. There are 14 residues in the CDR3. J lost 5 bases, V lost 0 bases, and 3 bases had no gene match. Per the germline V gene, CDR1 is SEHNR and CDR2 is FQNEAQ (reference sequence). The CDR3 nucleotides read TGTGCCAGCAGCTTAGCAGGGGGCGATGAGACCCAGTACTTC. As protein: CASSLAGGDETQYF.

J is TRBJ2-3 and V is TRBV19; 8 nucleotides align to TRBD1. The CDR3 runs to 14 residues. V was pared by 5 bases and J by 2 bases, with 3 bases of the junction left unmatched. Germline CDR1 and CDR2: LNHDA and SQIVND (reference sequence). CDR3 region: CASSAGGSTDTQYF. CDR3 coding DNA: TGTGCCAGTAGTGCAGGGGGCTCCACAGATACGCAGTATTTT.

The rearrangement uses TRBV5-1 and TRBJ1-1, with D possibly matching TRBD1 (5 bases). The V end was cut by 1 base, the J end by 8 bases, with 15 bases between. This CDR3 has 14 residues. The germline V gene encodes CDR1 SGHRS and CDR2 YFSETQ. The CDR3 nucleotides are TGCGCCAGCAGCTTGATAGGGGTCGAAGGCGAAGCTTTCTTT. It encodes CASSLIGVEGEAFF.

The rearrangement joins TRBV6-1 to TRBJ1-5, with D possibly being TRBD1 (5 bases). The CDR3 is 16 residues long. Germline assignment: CDR1 MNHNS and CDR2 SASEGT. Trimming left V 4 bases short and J 6 bases short, with 19 bases between. The CDR3 loop reads CASSASSPGIGQPQHF. The CDR3, as DNA: TGTGCCAGCAGTGCTAGTTCCCCAGGGATCGGTCAGCCCCAGCATTTT.

Written as DNA, the CDR3 is TGTGCCAGCAGTGAAGGCCAGGGGAATCAGCCCCAGCATTTT. Protein sequence: CASSEGQGNQPQHF. This rearrangement joins TRBV2 to TRBJ1-5; tentative D call: TRBD1 (6 bases). The CDR3 covers 14 residues. V was shortened by 1 base and J by 4 bases, with 8 bases between the two germline ends. Germline assignment: CDR1 SNHLY and CDR2 FYNNEI.

V is TRBV12-3 or TRBV12-4 and J is TRBJ1-2, with no clear D. This CDR3 region has 13 residues. Trimming cost V 10 bases and J 2 bases, with 14 bases left between them. CDR3 coding DNA: TGTGCCACAGAAGGAGACGGGAACTATGGCTACACCTTC. Protein sequence: CATEGDGNYGYTF.

The chain joins TRBV7-9 to TRBJ1-1, with TRBD1 identical over 9 bases. CDR1 and CDR2 from the germline V gene are SEHNR and FQNEAQ (reference sequence). The CDR3 sequence is 14 residues long. The V segment lost 5 bases and the J segment 8 bases; nucleotides outside the gene matches: 9. CDR3: CASSPTGGEWEAFF. The CDR3 DNA follows: TGTGCCAGCAGCCCAACAGGGGGCGAGTGGGAAGCTTTCTTT.

The V and J genes are TRBV5-1 and TRBJ1-3, with D hard to call. CDR3 length: 14 residues. The V gene's germline CDR1 is SGHRS and CDR2 YFSETQ. The V end was cut by 2 bases, the J end by 2 bases, with 8 bases between. The CDR3 here is CASSLAGTGNTIYF. The CDR3 DNA reads TGCGCCAGCAGCTTAGCGGGGACTGGAAACACCATATATTTT.

V is TRBV5-5 and J is TRBJ2-1; no definite D call. Trimming removed 2 bases at V and 5 bases at J, with 5 bases between. CDR3 length: 12 amino acids. Germline V gene sequence: CDR1 SGHKS, CDR2 YYEKEE (reference sequence). The CDR3 DNA is TGTGCCAGCAGCTTATCAAACAATGAGCAGTTCTTC. This codes for CASSLSNNEQFF.

This clone was seen a single time. The chain joins TRBV28 to TRBJ1-3; possible D gene TRBD1, 5 bases. The CDR3 has 15 residues. Germline V CDR1 and CDR2: MDHEN, SYDVKM. Between the trimmed V and J ends, which lost 2 bases and 4 bases, there was a span of 12 bases. The CDR3 DNA is TGTGCCAGCAGTTTAAACAGGCCCGTAGGAAACACCATATATTTT. Its translation is CASSLNRPVGNTIYF. Combining the CDR3 with reference TRBV28 and TRBJ1-3 gives the whole variable domain DVKVTQSSRYLVKRTGEKVFLECVQDMDHENMFWYRQDPGLGLRLIYFSYDVKMKEKGDIPEGYSVSREKKERFSLILESASTNQTSMYLCASSLNRPVGNTIYFGEGSWLTVV.